Shown below are 18 T cell receptor beta chains from a single sample sequenced in a study of T-cell reconstitution after alpha-beta-depleted transplantation in children. A library of TCRbeta sequences, prepared with unique molecular identifiers, was generated. A single record per CDR3 protein comes from TCRdb applying MiXCR to the PCR reads. The sample carries about 240,000 distinct CDR3 sequences, about a quarter recorded once. Sequences were derived from PBMCs, sampled before TCRalphabeta/CD19-depleted stem cell transplant. These receptors were collected from a girl aged 2-9 years with Fanconi anemia, due to receive a stem cell transplant.

The chain combines TRBV7-2 with TRBJ1-1; D ambiguous. Trimming removed 1 base from V and 12 bases from J, with 12 bases in between. Germline V lookup: CDR1 SGHTA, CDR2 FQGNSA. The CDR3 runs to 12 residues. CDR3 residues: CASSLGARHPFF. CDR3 coding DNA: TGTGCCAGCAGCTTAGGGGCCCGCCACCCTTTCTTT.

The chain has TRBV20-1 and TRBJ2-3; D remains unclear. Per the germline V gene, CDR1 is DFQATT and CDR2 is SNEGSKA (reference sequence). CDR3 length: 14 residues. V gave up 0 bases and J gave up 0 bases, with 7 bases separating them. Here the CDR3 DNA reads TGCAGTGCTAGAGATGCAGCTAGCACAGATACGCAGTATTTT. The encoded protein is CSARDAASTDTQYF.

The table lists this clonotype with many counts. This chain joins TRBV6-1 and TRBJ1-5; maybe TRBD1 (5 bases). The CDR3 consists of 13 residues. The ends were cut back, 6 bases at V and 4 bases at J, with 10 bases in the middle. Germline-derived CDR1 and CDR2 are MNHNS and SASEGT. The CDR3 nucleotides read TGTGCCAGCAGCGAGGGGCCTAATCAGCCCCAGCATTTT. Its protein product is CASSEGPNQPQHF.

This clonotype was counted a few times. The CDR3, as DNA: TGTGCCAGCAGTTGGGGGGTCCTTAATCAGCCCCAGCATTTT. This translates into CASSWGVLNQPQHF. The chain combines TRBV5-5 with TRBJ1-5, with D possibly matching TRBD1 (5 bases). V was shortened by 5 bases and J by 4 bases, with 13 bases between the two germline ends. The CDR3 length is 14 residues. Per germline, CDR1 SGHKS and CDR2 YYEKEE (reference sequence).

The rearrangement joins TRBV6-1 to TRBJ2-7, with 8 bases matching TRBD1. With V trimmed by 6 bases and J by 3 bases, 13 bases remained unmatched. Germline CDR1 and CDR2: MNHNS and SASEGT. This CDR3 spans 16 amino acids. The CDR3 spells CASSRSTWTGSYEQYF. The CDR3 region has the DNA TGTGCCAGCAGCCGATCAACTTGGACAGGGAGCTACGAGCAGTACTTC.

CDR3 residues: CSAWTSGGRDTGELFF. The CDR3, as DNA: TGCAGTGCCTGGACTAGCGGGGGTCGTGACACCGGGGAGCTGTTTTTT. This chain uses TRBV20-1 with TRBJ2-2, with 13 bases identical to TRBD2. The CDR3 totals 16 residues. The V and J ends lost 6 bases and 3 bases, in that order; junction bases with no gene match: 7. In germline, CDR1 is DFQATT, CDR2 SNEGSKA (reference sequence).

The V and J genes are TRBV20-1 and TRBJ2-1; D is unclear. The germline V gene encodes CDR1 DFQATT and CDR2 SNEGSKA (reference sequence). The CDR3 covers 12 residues. The CDR3 region is CRSAMKEHEQFF. For the CDR3, the DNA is TGCAGGAGCGCAATGAAGGAGCATGAGCAGTTCTTC.

There are many counts of this clonotype. The V call is TRBV20-1, the J call TRBJ2-1, with 7 nucleotides matching TRBD2. This CDR3 is built from 14 residues. Germline CDR1 and CDR2: DFQATT and SNEGSKA (reference sequence). Trimming at V came to 6 bases and at J to 1 base, leaving 6 bases not matched to a gene. Here the CDR3 reads CSAKRGQSYNEQFF. CDR3 coding DNA: TGCAGTGCCAAGCGGGGCCAATCCTACAATGAGCAGTTCTTC.

This chain links TRBV21-1 with TRBJ2-7; TRBD1, the D gene given by the table, was not confirmed from the DNA. TRBV21-1 counts as a pseudogene. The CDR3 extends over 15 amino acids. The CDR3 coding sequence is TGTGCCAGCAGCCAAGGGGGGACAGGGAGCTACGAGCAGTACTTC. Protein product: CASSQGGTGSYEQYF.

The chain is built from TRBV20-1 and TRBJ1-3; D is unclear. Germline V CDR1 and CDR2: DFQATT, SNEGSKA (reference sequence). The CDR3 loop spans 14 amino acids. V was cut by 0 bases and J by 4 bases, with 10 bases left in between. The chain's CDR3 is CSAREITAGNTIYF. In nucleotides, the CDR3 is TGCAGTGCTAGAGAAATCACCGCGGGAAACACCATATATTTT.

This chain uses TRBV7-2 with TRBJ2-1; 11 nucleotides match TRBD1. The V gene's germline CDR1 is SGHTA and CDR2 FQGNSA. V was pared by 4 bases and J by 9 bases, with 8 bases of the junction left unmatched. The CDR3 sequence is 15 residues long. In nucleotides, the CDR3 is TGTGCCAGCAGCTGGGACAGGGGGGGCAAGGGTGAGCAGTTCTTC. Amino acid sequence: CASSWDRGGKGEQFF.

This clonotype was seen more than once but under ten times. The chain couples TRBV10-3 to TRBJ2-3, with TRBD2 identical over 10 bases. Germline assignment: CDR1 ENHRY and CDR2 SYGVKD. The CDR3 contains 17 residues. Germline trimming cut 3 bases from V and 4 bases from J; bases unmatched to any gene: 10. The CDR3 DNA follows: TGTGCCATCAGTGATAGAGGAGCGGGGGGGCTCCCAGATACGCAGTATTTT. Its translation: CAISDRGAGGLPDTQYF.

In its sample, this clonotype was seen once. V gene TRBV27 combines with J gene TRBJ2-7; 10 nucleotides agree with TRBD2. V was clipped by 2 bases and J by 7 bases; unmatched bases: 8. The CDR3 runs 15 residues. In germline, CDR1 is MNHEY, CDR2 SMNVEV (reference sequence). This CDR3 reads CASSLIGTSDIEQYF. The DNA for the CDR3 is TGTGCCAGCAGTTTAATCGGGACTAGCGATATTGAGCAGTACTTC.

This clonotype was observed many times. J is TRBJ2-1 and V is TRBV5-8; 7 bases align to TRBD2. Unmatched junction bases numbered 4, after V lost 1 base and J lost 3 bases. Germline lookup yields CDR1 SGHTS and CDR2 YDEGEE. This CDR3 has 15 residues. The CDR3 sequence: CASSLRGGVYNEQFF. The DNA of the CDR3 is TGTGCCAGCAGCTTGCGGGGAGGGGTCTACAATGAGCAGTTCTTC.

This clonotype was found many times. This chain uses TRBV25-1 with TRBJ2-1, with 8 bases lining up with TRBD1. This CDR3 is 15 amino acids long. V shed 4 bases and J 0 bases; nucleotides not matched to a gene: 2. Germline V gene lookup returns CDR1 MGHDK and CDR2 SYGVNS. CDR3 DNA sequence: TGTGCCAGCAGTGTAACAGGGGGCTCCTACAATGAGCAGTTCTTC. Amino acids: CASSVTGGSYNEQFF.

This clonotype has just a few counts. The rearrangement links TRBV6-5 to TRBJ2-7; 7 nucleotides agree with TRBD1. The germline V gene encodes CDR1 MNHEY and CDR2 SVGAGI. CDR3 length: 16 amino acids. The V and J ends lost 0 bases and 3 bases, in that order; junction bases with no gene match: 8. The CDR3 protein is CASSYSWTGGDYEQYF. CDR3 nucleotide sequence: TGTGCCAGCAGTTACTCTTGGACAGGAGGAGACTACGAGCAGTACTTC.

V and J are TRBV20-1 and TRBJ2-5; D is perhaps TRBD2 (5 bases). This CDR3 has 15 amino acids. Germline V CDR1 and CDR2: DFQATT, SNEGSKA (reference sequence). Trimming took off 6 bases at V and 1 base at J, with 18 bases between the two ends. The CDR3 nucleotides are TGCAGTGCCCTTGGACTTGCGGTTTCCCAAGAGACCCAGTACTTC. It encodes CSALGLAVSQETQYF.

The chain employs TRBV6-1 and TRBJ2-7; 7 positions agree with TRBD2. CDR1 and CDR2 from the germline V gene are MNHNS and SASEGT. This CDR3 has 20 residues. Trimming took 2 bases from V and 0 from J; bases not matched to a gene: 19. The CDR3 protein is CASSERGVGSRLLPSYEQYF. CDR3 sequence (DNA): TGTGCCAGCAGTGAACGGGGGGTCGGGAGCCGGCTATTACCCTCCTACGAGCAGTACTTC.